The 14 T cell receptor beta chains reported below all come from one sample, sequenced in a study of blood T cells in healthy people across ages. Primed by a sample-barcoded 5' primer and a J-beta primer mix, a second PCR proceeded for 7 to 11 cycles. A single record per CDR3 protein comes from TCRdb applying MiXCR to the 5' RACE reads. The sample includes 550,000 to 750,000 distinct CDR3 sequences, 21% of them seen just once. Sample: blood. The receptors here all came from an older man in good health.

CDR3 DNA: TGCAGTGCTAGAGATTTGGGGCAGGGAGTGGACGAGCAGTACTTC. Protein product: CSARDLGQGVDEQYF. The chain is built from TRBV20-1 and TRBJ2-1; D is perhaps TRBD1 or TRBD2 (5 bases each). TRBJ2-7 explains the end of the DNA better; the J call may be wrong. From germline, CDR1 is DFQATT and CDR2 SNEGSKA (reference sequence). The CDR3 spans 15 residues.

This chain joins TRBV29-1 and TRBJ1-1; possibly TRBD1 for D (6 bases). There are 18 residues in the CDR3. The germline V gene encodes CDR1 SQVTM and CDR2 ANQGSEA. The V gene lost 0 bases and the J gene lost 3 bases, with 23 bases spanning the gap. The CDR3 region has the DNA TGCAGCGTTGAAGATCATCTTTATGGGGGCGGGGTGGACACTGAAGCTTTCTTT. This encodes CSVEDHLYGGGVDTEAFF.

This chain connects TRBV5-1 to TRBJ1-2; D uncertain. The ends were cut back, 0 bases at V and 4 bases at J, with 10 bases in the middle. The CDR3 totals 14 residues. In germline, CDR1 is SGHRS, CDR2 YFSETQ. The CDR3 DNA sequence: TGCGCCAGCAGCTTGGATCCGGGTACCTATGGCTACACCTTC. Its protein is CASSLDPGTYGYTF.

About this clonotype itself: Relative to the germline gene, one junction end is altered; a read error may explain this. The rearrangement uses TRBV5-1 and TRBJ2-1; TRBD2 aligns across 10 bases. This CDR3 comprises 16 residues. CDR1 is SGHRS, CDR2 YFSETQ, per germline. CDR3 loop: CASSLDETSGYNEQLF. The DNA for the CDR3 is TGCGCCAGCAGCTTGGATGAGACTAGCGGGTACAATGAGCAGCTCTTC.

On this clonotype itself: It may be a read error: a sequence one base away is much more abundant. The chain couples TRBV28 to TRBJ2-3, with a weak D call TRBD1 (9 bases). Germline V gene sequence: CDR1 MDHEN, CDR2 SYDVKM. Trimming removed 10 bases at V and 10 bases at J, with 24 bases between. The CDR3 extends over 14 amino acids. The CDR3 bases are TGTGCCACCGAAACAGGGGGCGGGGGGAAGGCGCAGTATTTT. Protein sequence: CATETGGGGKAQYF.

This clonotype was seen only a few times. The chain couples TRBV6-1 to TRBJ1-3; no firm D call. Germline CDR1 and CDR2: MNHNS and SASEGT. This CDR3 comprises 13 residues. V dropped 6 bases and J dropped 0 bases, with 6 bases sitting between them. The CDR3 protein is CASRGYSGNTIYF. CDR3 coding DNA: TGTGCCAGCAGGGGCTACTCTGGAAACACCATATATTTT.

This clonotype was seen repeatedly, ten times or more. The chain carries TRBV6-5 and TRBJ2-7; TRBD1 matches 8 bases. The germline V gene has CDR1 MNHEY and CDR2 SVGAGI. The CDR3 is 13 amino acids. V trimming: 7 bases; J trimming: 2 bases; junction bases outside the gene matches: 4. The CDR3 sequence: CASTGTGTYEQYF. CDR3 sequence (DNA): TGTGCCAGCACCGGGACAGGAACCTACGAGCAGTACTTC.

A single count supports this clonotype. The chain is built from TRBV4-3 and TRBJ1-2; a possible D gene is TRBD1 (6 bases). The CDR3 extends over 15 amino acids. CDR1 LGHNA and CDR2 YSLEER come from the germline V gene. V was pared by 0 bases and J by 4 bases, with 12 bases between. The CDR3 coding sequence is TGCGCCAGCAGCCAAGAACAGAACAGGGTCTATGGCTACACCTTC. Translation: CASSQEQNRVYGYTF.

This sequence joins TRBV9 and TRBJ2-3; unclear D gene. Germline values: CDR1 SGDLS, CDR2 YYNGEE. With 0 bases removed from V and 2 bases from J, the gap between germline ends came to 13 bases. CDR3 length: 16 residues. The CDR3 here is CASSVGANPSTDTQYF. The DNA for the CDR3 is TGTGCCAGCAGCGTAGGGGCTAACCCCTCCACAGATACGCAGTATTTT.

This clonotype was observed a few times. The chain joins TRBV28 to TRBJ2-5; 15 nucleotides line up with TRBD2. The J call may not be correct, given that the DNA end is closer to TRBJ2-7. CDR3 length equals 17 residues. Germline V lookup: CDR1 MDHEN, CDR2 SYDVKM. The CDR3 region is CASSLPGLAGGSYEQYF. The CDR3, as DNA: TGTGCCAGCAGCCTTCCGGGACTAGCGGGAGGATCCTACGAGCAGTACTTC.

The V and J genes are TRBV29-1 and TRBJ2-4, with a tentative D call TRBD2 (5 bases). This CDR3 comprises 16 residues. V dropped 0 bases and J dropped 1 base, with 13 bases sitting between them. The V gene's germline CDR1 is SQVTM and CDR2 ANQGSEA. The CDR3 loop reads CSVEDSSGWAKNIQYF. The CDR3 nucleotides are TGCAGCGTTGAAGATTCGTCGGGGTGGGCCAAAAACATTCAGTACTTC.

The CDR3 DNA sequence: TGTGCCAGCAGTGCGGCGATCACTGAAGCTTTCTTT. Translation gives CASSAAITEAFF. The rearrangement uses TRBV6-1 and TRBJ1-1; no clear D. Trimming shortened V by 4 bases and J by 4 bases, and 7 bases separated the two germline ends. CDR3 size: 12 residues. Germline CDR1 is MNHNS and CDR2 is SASEGT.

V usage is TRBV7-3 and J usage is TRBJ2-5, with 10 bases that match TRBD2. This CDR3 region has 15 residues. Germline V gene lookup returns CDR1 SGHTA and CDR2 FQGTGA. Trimming cost V 6 bases and J 4 bases; bases outside gene matches: 8. CDR3 residues: CASSPSGSIGETQYF. The CDR3, as DNA: TGTGCCAGCAGTCCTAGCGGGAGTATCGGAGAGACCCAGTACTTC.

J is TRBJ2-3 and V is TRBV7-2; D is perhaps TRBD2 (5 bases). The germline V gene encodes CDR1 SGHTA and CDR2 FQGNSA. The V end was cut by 3 bases, the J end by 4 bases, with 11 bases between. CDR3 length: 14 residues. CDR3 loop: CASSFLRESDTQYF. CDR3 coding DNA: TGTGCCAGCAGCTTCCTCCGGGAATCAGATACGCAGTATTTT.